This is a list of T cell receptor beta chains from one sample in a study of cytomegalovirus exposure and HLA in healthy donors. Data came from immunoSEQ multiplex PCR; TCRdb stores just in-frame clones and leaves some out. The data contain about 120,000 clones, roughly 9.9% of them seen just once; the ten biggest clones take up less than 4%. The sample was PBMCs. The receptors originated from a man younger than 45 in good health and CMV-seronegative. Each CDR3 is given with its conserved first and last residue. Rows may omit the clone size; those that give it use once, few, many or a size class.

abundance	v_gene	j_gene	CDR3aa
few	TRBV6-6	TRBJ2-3	CASSPNVGGSTDTQYF
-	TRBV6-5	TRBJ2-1	CASRTGSGNEQFF
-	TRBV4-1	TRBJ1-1	CASSQEKTGHTEAFF
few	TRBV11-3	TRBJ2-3	CASSLSMTDTQYF
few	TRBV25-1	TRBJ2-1	CASTGGAGVANEQFF
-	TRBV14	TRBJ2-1	CASSQPWGTSYNEQFF
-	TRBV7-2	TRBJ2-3	CASSLIGETGDTQYF
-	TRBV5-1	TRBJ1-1	CASNGVSPTTEAFF
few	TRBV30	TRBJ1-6	CAWKRKAPGGSPLHF
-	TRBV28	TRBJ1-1	CASSLTGLNTEAFF
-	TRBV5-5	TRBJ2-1	CASRRVQGINEQFF
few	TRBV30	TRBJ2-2	CAWSVGSGVLFF
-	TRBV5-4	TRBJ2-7	CASSKKDSSYEQYF
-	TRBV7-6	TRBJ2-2	CASSPQSDSATGELFF
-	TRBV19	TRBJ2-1	CASSPLGDRGLGEQFF
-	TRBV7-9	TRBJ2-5	CASSFGQGQETQYF
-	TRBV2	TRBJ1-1	CASNVRQGEAFF
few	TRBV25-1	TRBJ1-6	CASSEGPDNSPLHF
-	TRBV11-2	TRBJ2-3	CASSLQGTDTQYF
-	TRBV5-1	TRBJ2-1	CASSADIYNEQFF
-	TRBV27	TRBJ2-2	CASSLTGTSGGIAGELFF
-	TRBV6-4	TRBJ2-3	CASSPVAGEGTQYF
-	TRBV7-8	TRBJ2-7	CASSPARERGQYF
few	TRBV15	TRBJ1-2	CATRPGLLDYGYTF
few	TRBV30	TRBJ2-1	CASQGLAAYSYNEQFF
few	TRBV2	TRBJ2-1	CASSGEADRGAGDEQFF
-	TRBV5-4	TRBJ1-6	CASSSTSYNSPLHF
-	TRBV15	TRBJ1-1	CATSRESRTKAFF
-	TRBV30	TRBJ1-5	CAWSHRNQPQHF
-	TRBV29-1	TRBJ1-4	CSVRTGGARNEKLFF
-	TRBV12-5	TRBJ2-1	CASGLERGGRDFEQFF
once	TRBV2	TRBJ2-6	CASSVQASGANVLTF
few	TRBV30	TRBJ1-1	CAWGIRGQGNTEAFF
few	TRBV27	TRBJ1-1	CASSLGQGRITEAFF
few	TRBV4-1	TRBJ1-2	CASSSRGDYGYTF
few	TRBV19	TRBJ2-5	CASMDRGRGYQETQYF
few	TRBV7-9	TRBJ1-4	CASSLGAGNEKLFF
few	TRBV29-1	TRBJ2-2	CSVGQSTGELFF
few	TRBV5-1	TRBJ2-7	CASSQKGQGASSYEQYF
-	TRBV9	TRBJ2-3	CASSVGVSTDTQYF
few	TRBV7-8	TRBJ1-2	CASSSQGTYYGYTF
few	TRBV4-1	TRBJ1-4	CASSQGLVEKLFF
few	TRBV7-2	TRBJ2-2	CASSLAGGGRELFF
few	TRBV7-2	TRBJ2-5	CASTPSGHIIQETQYF
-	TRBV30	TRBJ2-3	CAWSVLAGNTDTQYF
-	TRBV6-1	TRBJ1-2	CATREGLDYGHTF
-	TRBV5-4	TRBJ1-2	CASRVQGAYHYGYTF
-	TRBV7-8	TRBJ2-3	CASSRRESDSGQYF
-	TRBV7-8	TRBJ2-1	CASSSNRGSYNEQFF
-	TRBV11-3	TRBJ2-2	CASSPSGAGKNTGELFF
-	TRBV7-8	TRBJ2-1	CASSLGLAGGNEQFF
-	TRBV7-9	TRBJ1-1	CASSLKGDTEAFF
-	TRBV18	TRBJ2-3	CASSSGRSGDTQYF
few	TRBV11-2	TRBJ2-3	CASSLALRGGADTQYF
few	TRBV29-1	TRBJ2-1	CSVEDEEGLSYNEQFF
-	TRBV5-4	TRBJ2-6	CASSSKGLAGASSGANVLTF